The source of this T cell receptor (beta chain) is a study of T-cell reconstitution after alpha-beta-depleted transplantation in children. Unique molecular identifiers were built into the TCRbeta library. TCRdb used MiXCR to reprocess the PCR reads, holding one entry per CDR3 protein. The table records 400,000 to 450,000 distinct CDR3 sequences, around two fifths of them present only once. Germline values: CDR1 SGHTA, CDR2 FQGNSA. The CDR3 runs to 15 residues. V lost 1 base and J 6 bases, leaving 15 bases between the germline ends. The TCR sequence derives from a girl aged 2-10 years with aplastic anemia, due to receive a stem cell transplant. The chain uses TRBV7-2 and TRBJ1-2, with D perhaps matching TRBD1 (6 bases). The source was PBMCs, collected before TCRalphabeta/CD19-depleted stem cell transplant. The CDR3 bases are TGTGCCAGCAGCTTAGACGGGGGGGCTACAAATGGCTACACCTTC. Translating it yields CASSLDGGATNGYTF. Full variable domain (rest looked up from reference TRBV7-2 and TRBJ1-2): GAGVSQSPSNKVTEKGKDVELRCDPISGHTALYWYRQSLGQGLEFLIYFQGNSAPDKSGLPSDRFSAERTGGSVSTLTIQRTQQEDSAVYLCASSLDGGATNGYTFGSGTRLTVV.